What follows are 2 T cell receptor beta chains derived from one specimen sequenced in a study of vaccination and CD4 T cells after COVID-19. This sample's treatment: approximately 10-day PBMC culture with coronavirus spike peptide pools or control peptides (ViraFEST assay). No antigens are known for them. Cultured CD4+ T cells had their DNA profiled by the Oncomine TCR Beta short-read assay. TCRdb used MiXCR to reprocess the PCR reads, holding one entry per CDR3 protein. Counted here are tens of thousands of distinct CDR3 sequences, over 40% occurring once; the ten biggest clones make up around 4.2%. The sample consisted of CD4+ T cells from blood, cultured in vitro. These receptors came from a human donor who had recovered from COVID-19.

This clonotype has more than one count but fewer than ten. This chain links TRBV24-1 with TRBJ2-6; 8 bases line up with TRBD1. Germline V lookup: CDR1 KGHDR, CDR2 SFDVKD. V was pared by 0 bases and J by 0 bases, with 6 bases of the junction left unmatched. The length of the CDR3 is 19 residues. CDR3 sequence: CATSDLHEGTGSGANVLTF. The CDR3 DNA is TGTGCCACCAGTGATTTGCATGAAGGGACAGGCTCTGGGGCCAACGTCCTGACTTTC.

CDR3 in amino acids: CASRINRDRGRKETQYF. The CDR3 bases are TGTGCCAGCAGGATTAACCGGGACAGGGGGCGAAAAGAGACCCAGTACTTC. This chain joins TRBV28 and TRBJ2-5; 12 bases align to TRBD1. V trimming: 6 bases; J trimming: 3 bases; junction bases outside the gene matches: 11. This CDR3 spans 17 amino acids. Germline-derived CDR1 and CDR2 are MDHEN and SYDVKM.